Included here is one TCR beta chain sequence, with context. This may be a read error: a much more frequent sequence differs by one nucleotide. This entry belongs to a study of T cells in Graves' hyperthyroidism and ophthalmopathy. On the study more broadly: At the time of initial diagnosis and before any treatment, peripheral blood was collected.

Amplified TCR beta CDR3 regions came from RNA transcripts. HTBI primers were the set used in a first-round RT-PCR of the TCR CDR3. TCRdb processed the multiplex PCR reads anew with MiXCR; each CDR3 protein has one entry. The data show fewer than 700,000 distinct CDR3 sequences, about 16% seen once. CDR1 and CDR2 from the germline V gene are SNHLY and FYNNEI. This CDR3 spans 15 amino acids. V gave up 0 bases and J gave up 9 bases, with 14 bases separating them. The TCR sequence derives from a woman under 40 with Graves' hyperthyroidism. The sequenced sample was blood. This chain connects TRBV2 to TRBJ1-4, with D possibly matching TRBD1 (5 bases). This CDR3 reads CASSEAHGPGQKLFF. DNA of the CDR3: TGTGCCAGCAGTGAAGCGCACGGCCCGGGGCAAAAACTGTTTTTT.